Below are 27 T cell receptor beta chains sequenced from a single sample in a study of blood T cell repertoires in COVID-19. Clones were read by immunoSEQ multiplex PCR, and TCRdb kept only the in-frame ones, dropping some. Of some 130,000 clones detected, 70% to 85% appear once; the ten largest clones hold about 18%. The sample taken for sequencing was peripheral blood. All receptors come from a woman of 80 years or more with acute or convalescent COVID-19.

This clone has just one count. This chain links TRBV9 with TRBJ2-3; D unresolved. The CDR3 consists of 15 residues. V shed 0 bases and J shed 2 bases, with 10 bases lying between them. CDR1 SGDLS and CDR2 YYNGEE come from the germline V gene. CDR3 nucleotides: TGTGCCAGCAGCGTAGGTGCCACCTACACAGATACGCAGTATTTT. Protein sequence: CASSVGATYTDTQYF.

The rearrangement joins TRBV13 to TRBJ2-4, with TRBD2 matching 11 bases. With V trimmed by 4 bases and J by 0 bases, 2 bases remained unmatched. The CDR3 has 16 residues. Looked up from germline, CDR1 is PRHDT and CDR2 is FYEKMQ (reference sequence). In DNA form, the CDR3 reads TGTGCCAGCAGCTGGCTAGCGGGAGGAGCCAAAAACATTCAGTACTTC. Its translation: CASSWLAGGAKNIQYF.

This chain connects TRBV14 to TRBJ2-7; TRBD1 matches at 8 bases. CDR1 is SGHDN and CDR2 is FVKESK in the germline V gene. With V trimmed by 6 bases and J by 2 bases, 3 bases remained unmatched. The CDR3 has 13 amino acids. CDR3 sequence reads: CASRPDRAYEQYF. The DNA for the CDR3 is TGTGCCAGCAGGCCGGACAGGGCCTACGAGCAGTACTTC.

In the case of this clone: A junction end diverges from the germline sequence, so it may reflect a read error. The V gene is TRBV9, the J gene TRBJ2-3, with D perhaps matching TRBD2 (7 bases). This CDR3 region has 13 residues. Germline V lookup: CDR1 SGDLS, CDR2 YYNGEE. This CDR3 is CASSVHPGRGPTF. CDR3 bases: TGTGCCAGCAGCGTACATCCGGGGCGGGGGCCGACTTTT.

The sample holds a few counts of this clone. The chain carries TRBV18 and TRBJ1-4; TRBD1 matches at 7 bases. The CDR3 runs to 18 residues. CDR1 is KGHSH, CDR2 LQKENI, per germline. J gave up 7 bases and V 4 bases, and 18 bases lay outside the gene matches. For the CDR3, the DNA is TGTGCCAGCTCACAATCAATCGAAAGGACAGGATCTGCTGAAAAACTGTTTTTT. It encodes CASSQSIERTGSAEKLFF.

The chain recombines TRBV27 with TRBJ2-1, with D tentatively TRBD2 (6 bases). The CDR3 consists of 14 residues. Germline-derived CDR1 and CDR2 are MNHEY and SMNVEV (reference sequence). The ends were cut back, 2 bases at V and 6 bases at J, with 11 bases in the middle. The CDR3 sequence: CASSLIRGGNEQFF. DNA of the CDR3: TGTGCCAGCAGTTTAATTAGGGGAGGCAATGAGCAGTTCTTC.

The genes are TRBV5-6 and TRBJ2-5; D unclear. With 0 bases removed from V and 1 base from J, the gap between germline ends came to 7 bases. This CDR3 has 14 amino acids. In germline, CDR1 is SGHDT, CDR2 YYEEEE. CDR3 coding DNA: TGTGCCAGCAGCTTGGGGTCGCGCCAAGAGACCCAGTACTTC. Its protein product is CASSLGSRQETQYF.

This chain connects TRBV19 to TRBJ1-2; TRBD1 agrees at 7 bases. V was pared by 3 bases and J by 7 bases, with 2 bases of the junction left unmatched. CDR1 is LNHDA, CDR2 SQIVND, per germline (reference sequence). The CDR3 sequence is 12 residues long. CDR3 in amino acids: CASSIYRGGYTF. CDR3 nucleotides: TGTGCCAGTAGTATCTACAGGGGTGGCTACACCTTC.

In its sample, this clone was seen once. The genes are TRBV27 and TRBJ1-1; D is possibly TRBD1 (6 bases). Trimming shortened V by 3 bases and J by 0 bases, and 11 bases separated the two germline ends. Per germline, CDR1 MNHEY and CDR2 SMNVEV (reference sequence). The CDR3 spans 15 residues. CDR3: CASSFAGAMNTEAFF. The DNA of the CDR3 is TGTGCCAGCAGTTTTGCAGGGGCTATGAACACTGAAGCTTTCTTT.

The V and J genes are TRBV19 and TRBJ2-5; TRBD2 aligns across 10 bases. The CDR3 consists of 15 residues. From germline, CDR1 is LNHDA and CDR2 SQIVND (reference sequence). V was clipped by 5 bases and J by 5 bases; unmatched bases: 8. Written as DNA, the CDR3 is TGTGCCAGTAGTCCCCCAGCGGGAGGGAGTGAGACCCAGTACTTC. Encoded protein: CASSPPAGGSETQYF.

This clone turned up a few times. This CDR3 is CASSSTPSREQYF. CDR3 nucleotides: TGTGCCAGCAGTTCCACTCCTTCTAGGGAGCAGTACTTC. The rearrangement links TRBV6-5 to TRBJ2-7; D is unresolved. Trimming shortened V by 4 bases and J by 7 bases, and 14 bases separated the two germline ends. The CDR3 length is 13 residues. The germline V gene has CDR1 MNHEY and CDR2 SVGAGI.

The chain uses TRBV9 and TRBJ2-3; weak D call: TRBD2 (5 bases). The CDR3 extends over 16 amino acids. CDR1 SGDLS and CDR2 YYNGEE come from the germline V gene. Deletions cut 3 bases from V and 0 bases from J, with 14 bases between. CDR3: CASSAPTGISTDTQYF. CDR3 in DNA: TGTGCCAGCAGCGCGCCGACGGGGATAAGCACAGATACGCAGTATTTT.

J is TRBJ2-7 and V is TRBV16; perhaps TRBD2 as D (6 bases). The CDR3 extends over 15 amino acids. Germline values: CDR1 KGHSY, CDR2 FQNENV. With 4 bases removed from V and 0 bases from J, the gap between germline ends came to 13 bases. CDR3 in DNA: TGTGCCAGCAGCCCGCGGGACCTGAGCTCCTACGAGCAGTACTTC. This translates into CASSPRDLSSYEQYF.

The chain has TRBV9 and TRBJ2-7; 10 positions agree with TRBD1. In germline, CDR1 is SGDLS, CDR2 YYNGEE. V was pared by 0 bases and J by 2 bases, with 2 bases of the junction left unmatched. The CDR3 has 15 residues. CDR3 loop: CASSVGGTGAYEQYF. The CDR3, as DNA: TGTGCCAGCAGCGTAGGGGGGACAGGGGCCTACGAGCAGTACTTC.

V is TRBV30 and J is TRBJ2-1, with 13 bases fitting TRBD2. Germline V gene lookup returns CDR1 GTSNPN and CDR2 SVGIG (reference sequence). Losses at the gene ends were 1 base for V and 4 bases for J; bases not matched to a gene: 1. CDR3 length: 15 amino acids. The CDR3 DNA reads as TGTGCCTGGAGTGGACTAGCGGGGGGATACAATGAGCAGTTCTTC. Protein: CAWSGLAGGYNEQFF.

The V and J genes are TRBV5-1 and TRBJ2-7, with TRBD1 matching over 7 bases. Germline CDR1 reads SGHRS; CDR2 reads YFSETQ. With 0 bases clipped from V and 3 bases from J, the junction kept 6 bases outside the gene matches. The CDR3 runs to 15 residues. The CDR3 DNA reads TGCGCCAGCAGCTTGGAGGCAGGGGGAAGCTACGAGCAGTACTTC. Translated: CASSLEAGGSYEQYF.

The chain recombines TRBV7-2 with TRBJ1-2; unclear D gene. There are 15 residues in the CDR3. Germline loops: CDR1 SGHTA, CDR2 FQGNSA. Trimming pared 1 base from V and 2 bases from J, leaving 11 bases between. The CDR3 region has the DNA TGTGCCAGCAGCTTAGTTGCGGATTCCAACTATGGCTACACCTTC. Protein: CASSLVADSNYGYTF.

This sequence joins TRBV7-9 and TRBJ2-3, with TRBD2 matching 8 bases. The junction had 10 bases not matched to a gene; V was cut back by 4 bases and J by 4 bases. The germline V gene encodes CDR1 SEHNR and CDR2 FQNEAQ (reference sequence). This CDR3 contains 16 residues. The CDR3 coding sequence is TGTGCCAGCAGCTACCCGGGGATAGCGGGGTCAGATACGCAGTATTTT. Translation gives CASSYPGIAGSDTQYF. The full variable domain, in which reference TRBV7-9 and TRBJ2-3 provide the parts outside the CDR3, is DTGVSQNPRHKITKRGQNVTFRCDPISEHNRLYWYRQTLGQGPEFLTYFQNEAQLEKSRLLSDRFSAERPKGSFSTLEIQRTEQGDSAMYLCASSYPGIAGSDTQYFGPGTRLTVL.

The sample holds one count of this clone. The chain links TRBV7-9 to TRBJ1-4; TRBD1 might be the D (5 bases). Trimming stripped 5 bases from V and 3 bases from J, with 10 bases between. The CDR3 spans 14 residues. CDR1 and CDR2 from the germline V gene are SEHNR and FQNEAQ (reference sequence). CDR3 region: CASSPGRANEKLFF. CDR3 in DNA: TGTGCCAGCAGCCCAGGGCGAGCTAATGAAAAACTGTTTTTT. Supplemented by reference TRBV7-9 and TRBJ1-4, the full variable domain reads DTGVSQNPRHKITKRGQNVTFRCDPISEHNRLYWYRQTLGQGPEFLTYFQNEAQLEKSRLLSDRFSAERPKGSFSTLEIQRTEQGDSAMYLCASSPGRANEKLFFGSGTQLSVL.

CDR3 in amino acids: CASSLASPSLAEAFF. The CDR3 coding sequence is TGTGCCAGCAGCTTAGCTAGCCCCTCGCTCGCTGAAGCTTTCTTT. This chain joins TRBV7-9 and TRBJ1-1, with D hard to call. Germline CDR1 and CDR2: SEHNR and FQNEAQ (reference sequence). The V gene lost 0 bases and the J gene lost 6 bases, with 14 bases spanning the gap. This CDR3 contains 15 residues.

The chain recombines TRBV6-5 with TRBJ2-5; perhaps TRBD1 as D (7 bases). The CDR3 loop spans 16 amino acids. V lost 4 bases, J lost 5 bases, and 20 bases lay in between. Looked up from germline, CDR1 is MNHEY and CDR2 is SVGAGI. CDR3 nucleotide sequence: TGTGCCAGCAGTTTTTCACAGGGGAGAGGAGGGGAGACCCAGTACTTC. Translation gives CASSFSQGRGGETQYF.

The CDR3 protein is CASSVGWSGRQETQYF. CDR3 DNA: TGTGCCAGCAGCGTAGGGTGGAGCGGACGACAAGAGACCCAGTACTTC. The rearrangement links TRBV9 to TRBJ2-5; possibly TRBD2 for D (5 bases). This CDR3 has 16 amino acids. Germline lookup yields CDR1 SGDLS and CDR2 YYNGEE. V lost 0 bases and J lost 2, with 14 bases in between.

This chain connects TRBV5-1 to TRBJ2-1; TRBD2 matches 9 bases. Germline CDR1 and CDR2: SGHRS and YFSETQ. Trimming removed 0 bases from V and 7 bases from J; junction bases left unmatched: 8. This CDR3 is built from 16 residues. This CDR3 is CASSLARRGGQNEQFF. The CDR3 DNA follows: TGCGCCAGCAGCTTGGCCAGGCGGGGGGGCCAAAATGAGCAGTTCTTC.

The chain links TRBV20-1 to TRBJ1-4; possible D gene TRBD1, 5 bases. CDR3 size: 15 residues. The germline gives CDR1 DFQATT, CDR2 SNEGSKA (reference sequence). Trimming cost V 3 bases and J 8 bases, with 19 bases left between them. Here the CDR3 reads CSASPAGYRDEKLFF. CDR3 DNA sequence: TGCAGTGCTAGTCCGGCGGGGTACCGGGACGAAAAACTGTTTTTT.

On this clone itself: The same CDR3 can be traced to other DNA sequences in this sample. The DNA for the CDR3 is TGCAGCGTCAGGGATTACGAGCAGTACTTC. This sequence encodes CSVRDYEQYF. J is TRBJ2-7 and V is TRBV29-1, with D possibly matching TRBD1 (5 bases). Deletions cut 6 bases from V and 4 bases from J, with 7 bases between. Germline CDR1 reads SQVTM; CDR2 reads ANQGSEA. CDR3 length equals 10 residues.

The V and J genes are TRBV4-1 and TRBJ1-5; D is unresolved. The germline gives CDR1 MGHRA, CDR2 YSYEKL. There are 15 residues in the CDR3. V lost 4 bases to trimming and J lost 4 bases, with 14 bases between them. The CDR3 loop reads CASSLQSRGNQPQHF. The CDR3 bases are TGCGCCAGCAGCCTCCAGTCCCGGGGTAATCAGCCCCAGCATTTT.

This chain joins TRBV3-1 (or the pseudogene TRBV3-2) and TRBJ1-6; tentative D call: TRBD1 (6 bases). The CDR3 is 14 amino acids. With 4 bases removed from V and 10 bases from J, the gap between germline ends came to 14 bases. CDR1 and CDR2 from the germline V gene are LGHDT and YNNKEL (reference sequence). The chain's CDR3 is CASSPTGNGSPLHF. CDR3 in DNA: TGTGCCAGCAGCCCCACAGGGAACGGATCACCCCTCCACTTT.